The clone carrying this T cell receptor (beta chain) was picked up one time. Its target is unknown. The repertoire was sequenced with immunoSEQ multiplex PCR; TCRdb's copy has only in-frame clones and lacks some. This sample has roughly 93,000 clones, with about 84% found just once. These data belong to a study of OX40 agonist ivuxolimab in advanced cancers. Study-wide findings and caveats: Expanded clones tended on average to be more numerous among CD8+ T cells than CD4+.

Germline CDR1 SGHVS, CDR2 FNYEAQ. The J segment lost 4 bases and the V segment lost 2 bases, leaving 3 bases of the junction unmatched. The CDR3 is made up of 14 amino acids. The sample consisted of CD4+ or CD8+ T cells sorted from blood, taken in a trial of the OX40 agonist ivuxolimab. V usage is TRBV7-6 and J usage is TRBJ2-3; 7 bases agree with TRBD2. This clonotype was sampled from an adult with an advanced solid tumor such as melanoma, head and neck, liver or kidney cancer. The DNA for the CDR3 is TGTGCCAGCAGCTTACGCGGGGGAGCAGATACGCAGTATTTT. Its protein product is CASSLRGGADTQYF.